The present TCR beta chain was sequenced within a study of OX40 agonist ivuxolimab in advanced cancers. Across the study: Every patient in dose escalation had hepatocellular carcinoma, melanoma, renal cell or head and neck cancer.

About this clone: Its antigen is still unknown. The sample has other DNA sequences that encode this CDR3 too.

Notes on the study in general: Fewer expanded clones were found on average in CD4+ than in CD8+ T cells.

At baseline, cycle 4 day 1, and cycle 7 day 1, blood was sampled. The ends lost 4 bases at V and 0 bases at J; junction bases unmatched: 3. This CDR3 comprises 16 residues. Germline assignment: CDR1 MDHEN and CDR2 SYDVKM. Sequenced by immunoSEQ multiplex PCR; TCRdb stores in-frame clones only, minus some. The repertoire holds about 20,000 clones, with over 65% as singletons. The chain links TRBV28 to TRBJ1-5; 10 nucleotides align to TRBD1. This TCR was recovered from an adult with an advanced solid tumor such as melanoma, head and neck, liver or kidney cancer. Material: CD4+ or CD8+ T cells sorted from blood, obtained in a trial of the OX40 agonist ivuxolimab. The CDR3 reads CASSSWDRGSNQPQHF. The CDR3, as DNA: TGTGCCAGCAGTTCCTGGGACAGGGGTAGCAATCAGCCCCAGCATTTT.